What follows are 7 T cell receptor beta chains derived from one specimen sequenced in a study of cytomegalovirus exposure and HLA in healthy donors. With 60 Vbeta and 13 Jbeta primers, the PCR was carried out. Sequenced by immunoSEQ multiplex PCR; TCRdb stores in-frame clones only, minus some. This sample's table reports 200,000 to 250,000 clones. The specimen was PBMCs. The receptors here all came from a girl aged 2-10 years in good health and CMV-seropositive.

The chain is built from TRBV5-1 and TRBJ2-5; a possible D gene is TRBD2 (5 bases). Per the germline V gene, CDR1 is SGHRS and CDR2 is YFSETQ. With 6 bases removed from V and 2 bases from J, the gap between germline ends came to 8 bases. The CDR3 runs to 12 residues. DNA of the CDR3: TGCGCCAGCAAGAGGGATCAAGAGACCCAGTACTTC. Its protein is CASKRDQETQYF.

The rearrangement joins TRBV6-4 to TRBJ2-3; 16 bases are a match to TRBD2. CDR3 length: 15 residues. V was pared by 6 bases and J by 6 bases, with 3 bases of the junction left unmatched. Looked up from germline, CDR1 is MRHNA and CDR2 is SNTAGT. The CDR3 coding sequence is TGTGCCAGCAGCGCGGGACTAGCGGGAGGGGATACGCAGTATTTT. Protein product: CASSAGLAGGDTQYF.

This chain joins TRBV27 and TRBJ1-1; D is unresolved. V was trimmed by 3 bases and J by 1 base, leaving 6 bases between them. Germline-derived CDR1 and CDR2 are MNHEY and SMNVEV (reference sequence). The CDR3 is 13 residues long. The CDR3 DNA follows: TGTGCCAGCAGTTTCTCGGGGAACACTGAAGCTTTCTTT. It codes for CASSFSGNTEAFF.

The chain employs TRBV7-3 and TRBJ1-1; 11 nucleotides match TRBD1. Germline CDR1 SGHTA, CDR2 FQGTGA. This CDR3 is 18 amino acids long. The J segment lost 1 base and the V segment lost 1 base, leaving 8 bases of the junction unmatched. This chain's CDR3 is CASSLMGIGTGGNTEAFF. In DNA form, the CDR3 reads TGTGCCAGCAGCTTAATGGGAATCGGGACAGGGGGGAACACTGAAGCTTTCTTT.

V usage is TRBV5-1 and J usage is TRBJ2-7; 7 bases map to TRBD1. Germline CDR1 SGHRS, CDR2 YFSETQ. The CDR3 consists of 15 residues. Trimming at V came to 2 bases and at J to 5 bases, leaving 10 bases not matched to a gene. The CDR3 sequence: CASSFTGTVGNEQYF. The CDR3 DNA is TGCGCCAGCAGCTTTACCGGGACAGTTGGAAACGAGCAGTACTTC.

The genes are TRBV6-5 and TRBJ2-7; no reliable D call. The V and J ends lost 2 bases and 0 bases respectively, with 8 bases between them. Per the germline V gene, CDR1 is MNHEY and CDR2 is SVGAGI. The CDR3 is 14 amino acids. The DNA of the CDR3 is TGTGCCAGCAGTTACCAGGCCTCCTCCTACGAGCAGTACTTC. This encodes CASSYQASSYEQYF.

The rearrangement uses TRBV6-6 and TRBJ2-1; D unresolved. The V and J ends lost 2 bases and 6 bases respectively, with 11 bases between them. The germline V gene encodes CDR1 MNHNY and CDR2 SVGAGI (reference sequence). CDR3 length equals 14 residues. CDR3 amino acids: CASSYAIASNEQFF. The CDR3 coding sequence is TGTGCCAGCAGTTACGCGATAGCCAGCAATGAGCAGTTCTTC.